The 5 T cell receptor beta chains reported below all come from one sample, sequenced in a study of response to subunit inactivated influenza vaccine. TCRdb re-called the RT-PCR reads through MiXCR, storing one row per CDR3 protein. This sample has over 450,000 distinct CDR3 sequences; 10% to 15% occur once, and the top ten carry around 12%. Material: PBMCs from blood, obtained more than 35 days after vaccination. Receptors were obtained from a man between 50 and 59 years old who received an inactivated influenza vaccine.

The chain has TRBV23-1 and TRBJ2-7; D is perhaps TRBD1 or TRBD2 (5 bases each). TRBV23-1 is an ORF, and what it does is uncertain. Trimming took 9 bases from V and 0 from J, leaving 18 bases between them. The CDR3 length is 15 residues. Here the CDR3 reads CASWVSGTTSYEQYF. CDR3 bases: TGCGCCAGTTGGGTCTCCGGGACGACCTCCTACGAGCAGTACTTC.

The genes are TRBV27 and TRBJ2-1; D not resolved. The CDR3 spans 16 residues. Germline loops: CDR1 MNHEY, CDR2 SMNVEV (reference sequence). With 2 bases removed from V and 6 bases from J, the gap between germline ends came to 17 bases. CDR3: CASSLRRPTDGNEQFF. CDR3 coding DNA: TGTGCCAGCAGTTTAAGACGGCCGACTGATGGCAATGAGCAGTTCTTC.

A few counts support this clonotype. The chain recombines TRBV6-5 with TRBJ2-7; TRBD2 might be the D (6 bases). The CDR3 extends over 17 amino acids. CDR1 and CDR2 from the germline V gene are MNHEY and SVGAGI. Trimming removed 0 bases at V and 4 bases at J, with 19 bases between. The CDR3 DNA follows: TGTGCCAGCAGTTACTCGAATGTTGCGGGGCTACCGTACGAGCAGTACTTC. It yields the protein CASSYSNVAGLPYEQYF.

This clonotype was detected a few times. The V gene is TRBV5-1, the J gene TRBJ2-1; 8 bases match TRBD2. The trim removed 0 bases at V and 0 bases at J, leaving 5 bases unmatched. CDR1 and CDR2 (germline): SGHRS, YFSETQ. The CDR3 has 17 amino acids. The DNA for the CDR3 is TGCGCCAGCAGCTTGGGACTAGCGCGGAGCTCCTACAATGAGCAGTTCTTC. It specifies CASSLGLARSSYNEQFF.

This clonotype was observed many times. The CDR3 protein is CASSLEQTGTPNTGELFF. The CDR3, as DNA: TGTGCCAGCAGCTTAGAACAAACCGGGACGCCGAACACCGGGGAGCTGTTTTTT. V is TRBV11-2 and J is TRBJ2-2; D possibly matches TRBD1 or TRBD2 (5 bases each). The ends were cut back, 0 bases at V and 0 bases at J, with 14 bases in the middle. The CDR3 is 18 amino acids. CDR1 and CDR2 from the germline V gene are SGHAT and FQNNGV. Full variable domain (remainder filled in from reference TRBV11-2 and TRBJ2-2): EAGVAQSPRYKIIEKRQSVAFWCNPISGHATLYWYQQILGQGPKLLIQFQNNGVVDDSQLPKDRFSAERLKGVDSTLKIQPAKLEDSAVYLCASSLEQTGTPNTGELFFGEGSRLTVL.